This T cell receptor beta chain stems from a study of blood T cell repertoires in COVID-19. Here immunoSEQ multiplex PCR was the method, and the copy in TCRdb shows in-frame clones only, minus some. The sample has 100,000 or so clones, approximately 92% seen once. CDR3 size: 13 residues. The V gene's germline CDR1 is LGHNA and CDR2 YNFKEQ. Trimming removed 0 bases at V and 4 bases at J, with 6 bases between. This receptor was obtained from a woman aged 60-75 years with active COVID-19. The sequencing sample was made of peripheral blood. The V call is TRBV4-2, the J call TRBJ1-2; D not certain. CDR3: CASSQDSGYGYTF. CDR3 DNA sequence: TGTGCCAGCAGCCAAGACAGTGGCTATGGCTACACCTTC.